This passage covers 9 T cell receptor beta chains from one sample sequenced in a study of STAT5B mutations in CD4+ large granular lymphocyte leukemia. The table came from immunoSEQ multiplex PCR; TCRdb's copy has only in-frame clones and leaves some out. This table holds some 38,000 clones, more than 60% found once. Sequenced material: CD4+ T cells from blood buffy coats. The receptors here all came from a human donor in good health.

This chain joins TRBV6-4 and TRBJ1-1; D gene unclear. V was trimmed by 6 bases and J by 2 bases, leaving 10 bases between them. The CDR3 runs 13 residues. Per germline, CDR1 MRHNA and CDR2 SNTAGT. CDR3 in DNA: TGTGCCAGCAGCCCCATGGTTAACACTGAAGCTTTCTTT. Amino acid sequence: CASSPMVNTEAFF.

The CDR3 nucleotides are TGTGCCAGCAGCTTAGCACCGGGACAGGTGAACACCGGGGAGCTGTTTTTT. Translation: CASSLAPGQVNTGELFF. V gene TRBV11-2 combines with J gene TRBJ2-2; TRBD1 matches 8 bases. The CDR3 contains 17 residues. The ends lost 1 base at V and 1 base at J; junction bases unmatched: 5. Germline values: CDR1 SGHAT, CDR2 FQNNGV.

The V and J genes are TRBV7-2 and TRBJ2-5; D may be TRBD2 (5 bases). V was clipped by 4 bases and J by 4 bases, with 10 bases between them. Germline V lookup: CDR1 SGHTA, CDR2 FQGNSA. The CDR3 runs to 13 residues. The CDR3 protein is CASSSERSETQYF. In DNA form, the CDR3 reads TGTGCCAGCAGCTCAGAGCGGTCAGAGACCCAGTACTTC.

The V call is TRBV19, the J call TRBJ2-7, with TRBD2 matching 7 bases. V shed 4 bases and J 5 bases; nucleotides not matched to a gene: 5. Germline lookup yields CDR1 LNHDA and CDR2 SQIVND (reference sequence). This CDR3 has 13 amino acids. CDR3 region: CASSKRGGNEQYF. The CDR3 region has the DNA TGTGCCAGTAGTAAAAGGGGAGGGAACGAGCAGTACTTC.

The chain joins TRBV4-1 to TRBJ1-2; 7 nucleotides line up with TRBD1. Trimming removed 4 bases from V and 5 bases from J; junction bases left unmatched: 4. Germline V gene data show CDR1 as MGHRA and CDR2 as YSYEKL. The CDR3 runs to 13 residues. The chain's CDR3 is CASSPGQVYGYTF. The CDR3 DNA reads as TGCGCCAGCAGCCCAGGACAGGTGTATGGCTACACCTTC.

The chain uses TRBV18 and TRBJ1-1; D not resolved. The V gene lost 1 base and the J gene lost 1 base, with 10 bases spanning the gap. This CDR3 comprises 15 residues. Germline V gives CDR1 KGHSH, CDR2 LQKENI. The chain's CDR3 is CASSPQLGRNTEAFF. The CDR3 DNA is TGTGCCAGCTCACCACAGTTAGGCCGGAACACTGAAGCTTTCTTT.

This clone was recorded once. The gene calls are TRBV10-3 and TRBJ2-7; D call uncertain. The CDR3 runs to 13 residues. V lost 3 bases and J lost 2, with 8 bases in between. Germline CDR1 is ENHRY and CDR2 is SYGVKD. The chain's CDR3 is CAISDGTPYEQYF. The DNA for the CDR3 is TGTGCCATCAGTGATGGCACCCCCTACGAGCAGTACTTC.

The gene calls are TRBV5-4 and TRBJ2-5; the D gene could be TRBD1 or TRBD2 (6 bases each). The CDR3 consists of 15 residues. Trimming took off 3 bases at V and 2 bases at J, with 14 bases between the two ends. Germline assignment: CDR1 SGHNT and CDR2 YYREEE (reference sequence). CDR3 nucleotides: TGTGCCAGCAGCTCCCGCGGGACAACACAAGAGACCCAGTACTTC. This translates into CASSSRGTTQETQYF.

The V gene is TRBV4-1, the J gene TRBJ1-5; TRBD1 matches 7 bases. The germline V gene has CDR1 MGHRA and CDR2 YSYEKL. The CDR3 runs to 13 residues. The J segment lost 7 bases and the V segment lost 6 bases, leaving 6 bases of the junction unmatched. CDR3 DNA: TGCGCCAGCAGTACTCAGGGGGTACAGCCCCAGCATTTT. Encoded protein: CASSTQGVQPQHF.